This is a list of T cell receptor beta chains from one sample in a study of identical twins. TCRdb called the 5' RACE reads again in MiXCR, with one record for every CDR3 protein. The sample lists about 300,000 distinct CDR3 sequences, approximately 13% occurring once. These data were also filed under a second study, of yellow fever vaccine responses in identical twins.

Specimen: CD8+ T cells sorted from blood. Every receptor here comes from a young woman in good health. Both conserved end residues are part of each CDR3. D genes are given only for firm matches. Clone size is stated in some rows and not others, as once, few, many or a class when expanded.

TRBV3-1,-,-,TRBJ2-1,TGTGCCAGCAGCCAAGATGGAGACGATGAGCAGTTCTTC,CASSQDGDDEQFF
TRBV3-1,TRBD2,few,TRBJ2-5,TGTGCCAGCAGCCAAGAGGGACTAGACCAAGAGACCCAGTACTTC,CASSQEGLDQETQYF
TRBV20-1,TRBD2,few,TRBJ2-5,TGCAGTGCTAGGGAGCCTAGCGGGAGTGATGGGACCCAGTACTTC,CSAREPSGSDGTQYF
TRBV12-3/TRBV12-4,TRBD2,many,TRBJ2-5,TGTGCCAGCAGATCCACTAGCGGGACCGGGGAGACCCAGTACTTC,CASRSTSGTGETQYF
TRBV7-9,TRBD1,few,TRBJ1-2,TGTGCCAGCAGTTACGGACAGGGCGTCGGTGGCTACACCTTC,CASSYGQGVGGYTF
TRBV7-9,-,-,TRBJ1-2,TGTGCCAGCAGTCAAAAAGCTGGCTACACCTTC,CASSQKAGYTF
TRBV5-1,-,-,TRBJ2-3,TGCGCCAGCAGCCTTCGGGGCTCTAGCACAGATACGCAGTATTTT,CASSLRGSSTDTQYF
TRBV20-1,TRBD2,few,TRBJ2-1,TGCAGTGCTAGAACTTGGGAGGGTCGCAATGAGCAGTTCTTC,CSARTWEGRNEQFF
TRBV29-1,-,many,TRBJ2-2,TGCAGCGTTGAGCTGGGGCGCGTTACCGGGGAGCTGTTTTTT,CSVELGRVTGELFF
TRBV7-6,TRBD2,few,TRBJ2-3,TGTGCCAGCAGCTTCTCGATTGAGCGGGGCTCTAGCACAGATACGCAGTATTTT,CASSFSIERGSSTDTQYF
TRBV20-1,TRBD1,few,TRBJ2-7,TGCAGTGCAAGGGGACAGATTAGCTCCTACGAGCAGTACTTC,CSARGQISSYEQYF
TRBV9,-,-,TRBJ2-7,TGTGCCAGCAGCCCGGGGGCGGGAGTTTACGAGCAGTACTTC,CASSPGAGVYEQYF
TRBV15,-,-,TRBJ2-1,TGTGCCACCAGCTTAAGTGGTTACTACAATGAGCAGTTCTTC,CATSLSGYYNEQFF
TRBV20-1,-,-,TRBJ2-3,TGCAGTGCTAGAGGAGCGGCTAGCACAGATACGCAGTATTTT,CSARGAASTDTQYF
TRBV12-3/TRBV12-4,TRBD1,many,TRBJ1-4,TGTGCCAGCAGTCCAGGGGGCCTGGGTGAAAAACTGTTTTTT,CASSPGGLGEKLFF
TRBV11-3,-,many,TRBJ2-5,TGTGCCAGCAGCTTGAAGTTAGGCGGAGAGACCCAGTACTTC,CASSLKLGGETQYF
TRBV7-9,TRBD1,-,TRBJ2-4,TGTGCCACCTGGGGACAGTCGGACATTCAGTACTTC,CATWGQSDIQYF
TRBV3-1,TRBD1,few,TRBJ2-2,TGTGCCAGCAGCATGCAGACAGGGGTGGACACCGGGGAGCTGTTTTTT,CASSMQTGVDTGELFF
TRBV12-3/TRBV12-4,-,many,TRBJ2-1,TGTGCCAGCAGTTTCCGGTACGGCATGCCCCCAGAGCAGTTCTTC,CASSFRYGMPPEQFF
TRBV5-6,-,few,TRBJ1-2,TGTGCCAGCAGCATGGACCGGACACGGGATGGCTACACCTTC,CASSMDRTRDGYTF